The 25 T cell receptor beta chains given below trace back to one sample, sequenced in a study of T cell changes during pregnancy in multiple sclerosis. Measured with immunoSEQ multiplex PCR; TCRdb has only the in-frame clones, and not every one. The sample has about 73,000 clones; roughly 90% are singletons. Source: peripheral blood, taken after pregnancy. The receptors were gathered from a female donor in good health, enrolled as a control in a pregnancy study.

This clone was observed at least ten times. This chain links TRBV7-9 with TRBJ1-6; 9 bases are a match to TRBD1. Germline CDR1 SEHNR, CDR2 FQNEAQ (reference sequence). J gave up 10 bases and V 4 bases, and 14 bases lay outside the gene matches. CDR3 size: 17 residues. The CDR3 loop is CASSSHDVQGAGSPLHF. The CDR3 nucleotides read TGTGCCAGCAGCTCACACGACGTACAGGGGGCAGGATCACCCCTCCACTTT. Combining the CDR3 with reference TRBV7-9 and TRBJ1-6 gives the whole variable domain DTGVSQNPRHKITKRGQNVTFRCDPISEHNRLYWYRQTLGQGPEFLTYFQNEAQLEKSRLLSDRFSAERPKGSFSTLEIQRTEQGDSAMYLCASSSHDVQGAGSPLHFGNGTRLTVT.

The rearrangement links TRBV7-6 to TRBJ2-1; 7 bases map to TRBD1. The junction had 9 bases not matched to a gene; V was cut back by 3 bases and J by 4 bases. Germline V gene lookup returns CDR1 SGHVS and CDR2 FNYEAQ. The CDR3 is 16 residues long. As DNA, the CDR3 is TGTGCCAGCAGCTTTGGGCAGGACAGGCTTTACAATGAGCAGTTCTTC. Translation: CASSFGQDRLYNEQFF.

This sequence joins TRBV11-2 and TRBJ2-2, with 9 bases aligning to TRBD2. The germline gives CDR1 SGHAT, CDR2 FQNNGV. The CDR3 covers 17 residues. J was trimmed by 6 bases and V by 8 bases; bases with no gene match: 16. In DNA form, the CDR3 reads TGTGCCAGCGATTTGCCGGGTAGCGGGAGTGTCTCCGGGGAGCTGTTTTTT. Its protein is CASDLPGSGSVSGELFF.

This chain uses TRBV7-9 with TRBJ2-7; TRBD1 matches 8 bases. The V and J ends lost 5 bases and 5 bases, in that order; junction bases with no gene match: 8. CDR3 length: 14 residues. The germline V gene has CDR1 SEHNR and CDR2 FQNEAQ (reference sequence). CDR3 in amino acids: CASSRTGPADEQYF. The CDR3 DNA is TGTGCCAGCAGCCGGACAGGGCCCGCCGACGAGCAGTACTTC.

CDR3 sequence (DNA): TGTGCCAGCAGTTTTTCTTCGACAGGGTCCTATGAGCAGTTCTTC. It yields the protein CASSFSSTGSYEQFF. The chain combines TRBV27 with TRBJ2-1; 7 positions agree with TRBD1. Per germline, CDR1 MNHEY and CDR2 SMNVEV (reference sequence). Trimming took 3 bases from V and 8 from J; bases not matched to a gene: 10. The CDR3 is made up of 15 amino acids.

The rearrangement uses TRBV18 and TRBJ1-1, with a tentative D call TRBD1 (6 bases). V was clipped by 5 bases and J by 3 bases, with 16 bases between them. CDR3 length: 15 amino acids. Per the germline V gene, CDR1 is KGHSH and CDR2 is LQKENI. The DNA for the CDR3 is TGTGCCAGCTCATCCGGGACACCCTCGGACACTGAAGCTTTCTTT. This gives the protein CASSSGTPSDTEAFF.

This chain uses TRBV25-1 with TRBJ2-2; TRBD2 matches 12 bases. J lost 3 bases, V lost 6 bases, and 11 bases had no gene match. This CDR3 has 18 residues. Germline V gene data show CDR1 as MGHDK and CDR2 as SYGVNS. Here the CDR3 reads CASRPVTSGRRDTGELFF. CDR3 nucleotide sequence: TGTGCCAGCAGACCCGTGACTAGCGGGAGACGGGACACCGGGGAGCTGTTTTTT.

The chain carries TRBV5-4 and TRBJ2-7; 7 positions agree with TRBD1. CDR3 size: 15 residues. Germline trimming cut 4 bases from V and 0 bases from J; bases unmatched to any gene: 7. Germline lookup yields CDR1 SGHNT and CDR2 YYREEE (reference sequence). CDR3 in DNA: TGTGCCAGCAGCCTCCGGGACAGAAGCTCCTACGAGCAGTACTTC. Amino acid sequence: CASSLRDRSSYEQYF.

Only one count was recorded for this clone. The rearrangement links TRBV6-5 to TRBJ1-1; the D gene is possibly TRBD1 (5 bases). Trimming cost V 7 bases and J 2 bases, with 14 bases left between them. The CDR3 has 14 amino acids. CDR1 and CDR2 (germline): MNHEY, SVGAGI. DNA for the CDR3: TGTGCCAGCACCTCAAGCAGGGTTAACACTGAAGCTTTCTTT. As protein: CASTSSRVNTEAFF.

There are a few counts of this clone. The chain employs TRBV6-5 and TRBJ1-1; 7 nucleotides line up with TRBD1. V lost 7 bases to trimming and J lost 2 bases; unmatched junction nucleotides: 10. The V gene's germline CDR1 is MNHEY and CDR2 SVGAGI. The CDR3 length is 15 residues. In DNA form, the CDR3 reads TGTGCCAGCACCTGGGACAGCTGGCTCAACACTGAAGCTTTCTTT. Protein: CASTWDSWLNTEAFF.

The chain is built from TRBV4-1 and TRBJ1-5; TRBD1 is a possible D gene (6 bases). V was pared by 1 base and J by 6 bases, with 10 bases between. Germline-derived CDR1 and CDR2 are MGHRA and YSYEKL. CDR3 length equals 14 residues. The CDR3 bases are TGCGCCAGCAGCCAAGTCCAGGGGAGTCAGCCCCAGCATTTT. Its translation is CASSQVQGSQPQHF.

The chain joins TRBV29-1 to TRBJ1-1; no clear D gene. Trimming removed 4 bases from V and 1 base from J, with 10 bases in between. This CDR3 region has 13 residues. The germline CDR1 and CDR2 sequences are SQVTM and ANQGSEA. CDR3 in DNA: TGCAGCGTTGGAATCCGGGAGAACACTGAAGCTTTCTTT. The encoded protein is CSVGIRENTEAFF.

This clone was detected a few times. The V gene is TRBV30, the J gene TRBJ1-3; maybe TRBD1 (6 bases). The CDR3 is 16 residues long. V was shortened by 2 bases and J by 0 bases, with 14 bases between the two germline ends. Germline assignment: CDR1 GTSNPN and CDR2 SVGIG (reference sequence). The chain's CDR3 is CAWSPITGNSGNTIYF. The CDR3 nucleotides are TGTGCCTGGAGTCCAATAACAGGGAACTCTGGAAACACCATATATTTT.

The chain has TRBV7-9 and TRBJ2-1; TRBD2 matches at 13 bases. CDR3 size: 15 residues. V shed 5 bases, J shed 2 bases, and the junction held 0 bases outside the gene matches. Germline loops: CDR1 SEHNR, CDR2 FQNEAQ (reference sequence). The CDR3 DNA reads as TGTGCCAGCAGCGGGACTAGCGGGACCTACAATGAGCAGTTCTTC. As protein: CASSGTSGTYNEQFF.

The CDR3 region is CASSETGSNQPQHF. CDR3 in DNA: TGCGCCAGCAGCGAAACAGGAAGTAATCAGCCCCAGCATTTT. This sequence joins TRBV5-1 and TRBJ1-5; D may be TRBD1 (5 bases). Per germline, CDR1 SGHRS and CDR2 YFSETQ. The V gene lost 4 bases and the J gene lost 4 bases, with 12 bases spanning the gap. The CDR3 runs to 14 residues.

The genes are TRBV9 and TRBJ2-7; maybe TRBD2 (6 bases). Germline V gene data show CDR1 as SGDLS and CDR2 as YYNGEE. The CDR3 runs 13 residues. Deletions cut 0 bases from V and 6 bases from J, with 10 bases between. Here the CDR3 reads CASSVDRLGEQYF. DNA for the CDR3: TGTGCCAGCAGCGTAGACAGACTAGGCGAGCAGTACTTC. Full variable domain (rest looked up from reference TRBV9 and TRBJ2-7): DSGVTQTPKHLITATGQRVTLRCSPRSGDLSVYWYQQSLDQGLQFLIQYYNGEERAKGNILERFSAQQFPDLHSELNLSSLELGDSALYFCASSVDRLGEQYFGPGTRLTVT.

V and J are TRBV27 and TRBJ2-3, with D maybe TRBD2 (7 bases). Between the trimmed V and J ends, which lost 5 bases and 5 bases, there was a span of 20 bases. Per germline, CDR1 MNHEY and CDR2 SMNVEV (reference sequence). The CDR3 length is 16 residues. CDR3 in amino acids: CASSPWGREGVDTQYF. CDR3 bases: TGTGCCAGCAGTCCCTGGGGCAGGGAGGGGGTAGATACGCAGTATTTT.

V and J are TRBV12-5 and TRBJ1-2, with unresolved D. The V end lost 7 bases, the J end lost 0 bases, and 12 bases lay between the germline ends. CDR1 is LGHNT, CDR2 FRNRAP, per germline. This CDR3 contains 14 residues. CDR3 nucleotides: TGTGCTAGTGATTCCAAAGACACTAACTATGGCTACACCTTC. Its protein is CASDSKDTNYGYTF.

J is TRBJ2-5 and V is TRBV5-1; 7 bases agree with TRBD1. Germline-derived CDR1 and CDR2 are SGHRS and YFSETQ. The CDR3 has 16 residues. Losses at the gene ends were 2 bases for V and 5 bases for J; bases not matched to a gene: 12. The CDR3 protein is CASSLEGSGGLETQYF. The CDR3 coding sequence is TGCGCCAGCAGCTTAGAAGGCTCAGGGGGATTGGAGACCCAGTACTTC.

This chain links TRBV7-2 with TRBJ1-1, with 12 nucleotides matching TRBD1. The V gene's germline CDR1 is SGHTA and CDR2 FQGNSA. The CDR3 is 13 residues long. V lost 10 bases to trimming and J lost 10 bases; unmatched junction nucleotides: 10. The CDR3 DNA sequence: TGTGCCACCATGAGGGGACAGGGGGCGAGAGCTTTCTTT. Its translation is CATMRGQGARAFF.

This chain uses TRBV9 with TRBJ2-7; weak D call: TRBD2 (6 bases). With 1 base removed from V and 6 bases from J, the gap between germline ends came to 11 bases. Germline assignment: CDR1 SGDLS and CDR2 YYNGEE. The CDR3 sequence is 13 residues long. The CDR3 DNA reads as TGTGCCAGCAGCGTATCACTAGCTTCCGAGCAGTACTTC. Translating gives CASSVSLASEQYF.

The chain carries TRBV27 and TRBJ2-1; possible D gene TRBD2, 6 bases. Trimming stripped 6 bases from V and 9 bases from J, with 15 bases between. This CDR3 contains 13 residues. Germline V gene data show CDR1 as MNHEY and CDR2 as SMNVEV (reference sequence). The CDR3 region has the DNA TGTGCCAGCAGCCCCGGAGGGCTGATTGAGCAGTTCTTC. Encoded protein: CASSPGGLIEQFF.

The chain joins TRBV7-2 to TRBJ2-3; maybe TRBD2 (5 bases). V was shortened by 1 base and J by 3 bases, with 11 bases between the two germline ends. CDR3 length: 15 amino acids. Germline V gene data show CDR1 as SGHTA and CDR2 as FQGNSA. CDR3: CASSLEGRGTDTQYF. The CDR3 DNA follows: TGTGCCAGCAGCTTAGAAGGGCGAGGGACAGATACGCAGTATTTT.

This clone appeared a few times. The chain has TRBV29-1 and TRBJ1-2; possibly TRBD1 for D (5 bases). Looked up from germline, CDR1 is SQVTM and CDR2 is ANQGSEA. Trimming took off 7 bases at V and 5 bases at J, with 11 bases between the two ends. This CDR3 spans 11 amino acids. CDR3 amino acids: CSAATDYGYTF. In DNA, the CDR3 is TGCAGCGCCGCGACAGATTATGGCTACACCTTC.

As concerns this clone: A read error may produce the germline difference seen at one junction end. V usage is TRBV29-1 and J usage is TRBJ1-3, with 7 bases lining up with TRBD1. Germline V gene lookup returns CDR1 SQVTM and CDR2 ANQGSEA. CDR3 length equals 10 residues. The CDR3 region is CSVDDWGQIF. The DNA for the CDR3 is TGCAGCGTAGACGATTGGGGACAGATTTTT.